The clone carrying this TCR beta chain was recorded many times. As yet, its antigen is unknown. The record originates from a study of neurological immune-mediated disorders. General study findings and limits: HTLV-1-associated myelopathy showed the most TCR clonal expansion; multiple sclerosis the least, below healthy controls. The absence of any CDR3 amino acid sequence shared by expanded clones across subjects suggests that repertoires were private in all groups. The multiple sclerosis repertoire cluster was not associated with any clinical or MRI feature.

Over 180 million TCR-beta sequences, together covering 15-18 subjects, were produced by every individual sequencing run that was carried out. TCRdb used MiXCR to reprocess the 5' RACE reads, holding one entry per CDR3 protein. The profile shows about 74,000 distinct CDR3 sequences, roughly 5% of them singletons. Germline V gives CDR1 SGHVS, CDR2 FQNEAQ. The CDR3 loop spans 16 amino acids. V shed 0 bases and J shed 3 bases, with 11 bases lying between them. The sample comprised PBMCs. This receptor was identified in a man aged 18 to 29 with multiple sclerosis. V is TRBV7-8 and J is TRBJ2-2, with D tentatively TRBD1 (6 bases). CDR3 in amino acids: CASSLAFNRDTGELFF. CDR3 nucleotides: TGTGCCAGCAGCTTAGCGTTCAACAGGGACACCGGGGAGCTGTTTTTT.